This TCR beta chain was recovered during a study of T cell responses to AZD1222 COVID-19 vaccine. Study-level findings and limits: Most donors were white British and more were female, and clonal diversity was possibly underestimated. Only 5 to 7 AZD1222 recipients were seropositive at baseline.

Sequencing used immunoSEQ multiplex PCR; TCRdb keeps in-frame clones, though not all of them. The table shows 140,000 to 150,000 clones, with roughly nine tenths occurring only once. Concerning this clone: Its antigen remains unknown.

The CDR3 consists of 14 residues. In germline, CDR1 is SGHRS, CDR2 YFSETQ. V trimming: 3 bases; J trimming: 2 bases; junction bases outside the gene matches: 4. This chain links TRBV5-1 with TRBJ1-1; TRBD1 agrees at 7 bases. This TCR derives from an adult in good health. The specimen comprised peripheral blood, sampled on day 0 of AZD1222 vaccination. The CDR3 coding sequence is TGCGCCAGCAGCTGGACAGGTACCAACACTGAAGCTTTCTTT. It codes for CASSWTGTNTEAFF.